This T cell receptor (beta chain) derives from a study of cytomegalovirus exposure and HLA in healthy donors. In the study overall: Earlier, approximately 110 million unique TCR beta sequences were recovered from around 200 million T cells by an analysis.

Study-level points and caveats: Later on, analysis showed that most CMV-associated TCR beta chains appeared to be HLA-restricted.

Concerning this clone itself: No antigen is known for it. Within the sample, other DNA sequences also encode this same CDR3.

V dropped 5 bases and J dropped 2 bases, with 6 bases sitting between them. CDR1 and CDR2 (germline): MNHNY, SVGAGI (reference sequence). This CDR3 comprises 12 residues. The PCR was carried out with 60 Vbeta primers and 13 Jbeta primers. Here immunoSEQ multiplex PCR was the method, and the copy in TCRdb shows in-frame clones only, minus some. The sample contains 250,000 to 350,000 clones, 86% of which appear only once. This TCR came from a man aged 40-49 years in good health and CMV-seropositive. J is TRBJ2-5 and V is TRBV6-6, with D unclear. The sample taken for sequencing was PBMCs. The CDR3: CASSPGQETQYF. For the CDR3, the DNA is TGTGCCAGCAGTCCAGGTCAAGAGACCCAGTACTTC.